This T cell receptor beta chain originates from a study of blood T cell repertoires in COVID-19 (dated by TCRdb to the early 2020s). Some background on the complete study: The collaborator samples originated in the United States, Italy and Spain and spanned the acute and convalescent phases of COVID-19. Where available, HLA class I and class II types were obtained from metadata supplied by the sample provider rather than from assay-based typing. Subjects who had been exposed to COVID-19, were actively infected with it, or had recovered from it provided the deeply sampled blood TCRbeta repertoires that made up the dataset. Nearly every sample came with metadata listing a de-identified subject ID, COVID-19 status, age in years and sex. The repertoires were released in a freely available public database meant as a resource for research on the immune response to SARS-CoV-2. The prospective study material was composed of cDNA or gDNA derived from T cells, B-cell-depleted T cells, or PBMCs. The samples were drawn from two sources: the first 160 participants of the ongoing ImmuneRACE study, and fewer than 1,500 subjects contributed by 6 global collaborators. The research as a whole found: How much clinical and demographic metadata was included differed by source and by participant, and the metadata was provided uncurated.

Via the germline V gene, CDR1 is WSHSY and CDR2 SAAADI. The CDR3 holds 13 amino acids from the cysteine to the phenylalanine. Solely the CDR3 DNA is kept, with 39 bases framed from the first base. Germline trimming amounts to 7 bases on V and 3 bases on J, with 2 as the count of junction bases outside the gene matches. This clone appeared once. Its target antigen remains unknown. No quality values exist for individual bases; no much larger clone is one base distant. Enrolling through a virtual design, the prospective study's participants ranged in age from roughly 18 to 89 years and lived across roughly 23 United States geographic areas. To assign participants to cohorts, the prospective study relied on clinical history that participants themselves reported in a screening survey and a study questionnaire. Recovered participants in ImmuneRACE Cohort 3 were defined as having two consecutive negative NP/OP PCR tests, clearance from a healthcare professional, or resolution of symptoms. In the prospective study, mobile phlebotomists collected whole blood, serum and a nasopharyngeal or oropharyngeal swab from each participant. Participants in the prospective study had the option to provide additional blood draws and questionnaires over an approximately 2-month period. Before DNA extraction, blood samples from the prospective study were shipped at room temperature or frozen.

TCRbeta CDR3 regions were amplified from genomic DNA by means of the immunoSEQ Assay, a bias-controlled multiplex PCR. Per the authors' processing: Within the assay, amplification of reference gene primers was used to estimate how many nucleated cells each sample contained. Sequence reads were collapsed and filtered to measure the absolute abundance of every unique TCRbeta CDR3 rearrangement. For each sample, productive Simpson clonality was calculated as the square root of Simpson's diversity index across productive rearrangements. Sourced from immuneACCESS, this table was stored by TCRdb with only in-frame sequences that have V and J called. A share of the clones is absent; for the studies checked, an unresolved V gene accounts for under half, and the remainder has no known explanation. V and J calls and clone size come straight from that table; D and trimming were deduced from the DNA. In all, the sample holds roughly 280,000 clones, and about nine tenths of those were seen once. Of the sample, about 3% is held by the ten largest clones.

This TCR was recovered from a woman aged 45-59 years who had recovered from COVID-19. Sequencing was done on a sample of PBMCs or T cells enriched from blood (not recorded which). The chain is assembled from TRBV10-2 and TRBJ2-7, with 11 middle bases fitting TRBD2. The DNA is TGCGCCAGCAAAACTAGCGGGAGCTACGAGCAGTACTTC. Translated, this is CASKTSGSYEQYF.